The clone carrying this T cell receptor beta chain occurred a few times. Its target is unknown. The CDR3 extends over 15 amino acids. Deletions cut 3 bases from V and 1 base from J, with 13 bases between. In germline, CDR1 is SGHDT, CDR2 YYEEEE. The sample comes from a study of T cell repertoires in cytomegalovirus infection. A single record per CDR3 protein comes from TCRdb applying MiXCR to the reads. Counted here are 270,000 or so distinct CDR3 sequences, approximately 15% occurring once; the ten biggest clones make up around 43%. Findings and limits, study-wide: Cumulative public TCR beta family frequency identified CMV carriers with the relevant HLA. Dominating the ex vivo response were HLA-C-restricted CMV-specific TCR beta clonotypes.

This sequence originates from a human donor in good health (CMV status not recorded). Some clones in this sample may be carry-over from other donors' samples. The sequenced sample was CD8+ T cells from PBMCs. This chain connects TRBV5-6 to TRBJ1-1; D is uncertain. CDR3 amino acids: CASSSGFRRNTEAFF. For the CDR3, the DNA is TGTGCCAGCAGCTCCGGTTTCCGGCGGAACACTGAAGCTTTCTTT.